This T cell receptor beta chain was identified in a study of blood T cell repertoires in COVID-19. Study information: COVID-19 samples collected from the United States, Italy and Spain covered acute and convalescent phases. PBMCs, B-cell-depleted T cells, or T cells provided the cDNA or gDNA that made up the material.

The V gene's germline CDR1 is SGHRS and CDR2 YFSETQ. The CDR3 is made up of 15 amino acids. Trimming at V came to 2 bases and at J to 5 bases, leaving 7 bases not matched to a gene. Per the authors' pipeline: Quantification of nucleated cells was approximated via reference gene primer amplification. Some clones are missing from TCRdb's copy, which holds only in-frame ones; the method was immunoSEQ multiplex PCR. The V and J calls and the clone size are those of that table, but D and trimming were determined from the DNA. The sample records under 110,000 clones, roughly two thirds being singletons. The receptor's source is a human donor with acute or convalescent COVID-19. The donor label of this sample is uncertain. Sequencing was carried out using peripheral blood. The chain links TRBV5-1 to TRBJ2-7, with 10 bases fitting TRBD1. DNA of the CDR3: TGCGCCAGCAGCTTTAGTGGGACAGGGGCCGACGAGCAGTACGTC. This codes for CASSFSGTGADEQYV.